This TCR beta chain stems from a study of Graves' ophthalmopathy and Graves' hyperthyroidism. The CDR3 covers 14 residues. Germline V gene sequence: CDR1 WSHSY, CDR2 SAAADI. V was clipped by 6 bases and J by 3 bases, with 14 bases between them. Moderate-to-severe activity, CAS at least 3, NOSPECS at least 4 and duration under 3 months characterized donors with ophthalmopathy. This clonotype was counted only a few times. RNA transcripts provided the template for amplifying TCR beta CDR3 regions. Second-round multiplex PCR followed a first-round RT-PCR using HTBI primers. TCRdb independently ran MiXCR on the multiplex PCR reads; one entry per CDR3 protein. In the table there are approximately 330,000 distinct CDR3 sequences, roughly 15% of which are singletons.

The gene calls are TRBV10-2 and TRBJ1-1; tentative D call: TRBD1 (5 bases). Sequencing was carried out using peripheral blood. This TCR came from an adult man with Graves' ophthalmopathy. This CDR3 is CASRRRGEDTEAFF. The CDR3 DNA reads TGCGCCAGCAGGAGAAGGGGTGAAGACACTGAAGCTTTCTTT.